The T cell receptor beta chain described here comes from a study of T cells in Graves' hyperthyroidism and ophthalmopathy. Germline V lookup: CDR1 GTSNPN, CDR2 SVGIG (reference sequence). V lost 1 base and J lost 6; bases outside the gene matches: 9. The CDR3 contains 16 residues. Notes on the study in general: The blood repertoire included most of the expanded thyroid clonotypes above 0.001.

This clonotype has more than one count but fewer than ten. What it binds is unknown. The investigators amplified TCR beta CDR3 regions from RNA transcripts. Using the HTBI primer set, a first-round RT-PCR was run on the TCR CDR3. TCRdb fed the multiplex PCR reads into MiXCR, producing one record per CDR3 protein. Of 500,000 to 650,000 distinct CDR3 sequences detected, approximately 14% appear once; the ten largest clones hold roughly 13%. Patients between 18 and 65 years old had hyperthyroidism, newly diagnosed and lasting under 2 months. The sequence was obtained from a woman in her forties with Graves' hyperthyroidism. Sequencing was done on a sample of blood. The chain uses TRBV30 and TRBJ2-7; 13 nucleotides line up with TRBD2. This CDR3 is CAWSAILAGGPVEQYF. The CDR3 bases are TGTGCCTGGAGTGCAATACTAGCGGGAGGGCCGGTCGAGCAGTACTTC.